One T cell receptor (beta chain) is described in this entry. The data are from a study of long-term antiretroviral therapy in people with HIV. Investigators performed immunoSEQ version v3.0 at survey level. Only in-frame clones appear in the TCRdb table, and some are missing; sequencing was by immunoSEQ multiplex PCR. The data show roughly 16,000 clones, approximately 95% seen once. The trim removed 2 bases at V and 4 bases at J, leaving 4 bases unmatched. This CDR3 is built from 15 residues. Germline V lookup: CDR1 SGHTA, CDR2 FQGTGA. V usage is TRBV7-3 and J usage is TRBJ2-1; 8 bases agree with TRBD2. Sample: unsorted PBMCs, taken roughly 10 years after starting antiretroviral therapy. This clonotype was obtained from a man aged 25-45 years with HIV. CDR3 nucleotides: TGTGCCAGCAGCTTAGTTGCGGGGGGTTACAATGAGCAGTTCTTC. It translates to CASSLVAGGYNEQFF. The full variable domain, its missing parts supplied by reference TRBV7-3 and TRBJ2-1, is GAGVSQTPSNKVTEKGKYVELRCDPISGHTALYWYRQSLGQGPEFLIYFQGTGAADDSGLPNDRFFAVRPEGSVSTLKIQRTERGDSAVYLCASSLVAGGYNEQFFGPGTRLTVL.